The table lists the clone carrying this TCR beta chain with a few counts. Its antigen remains unknown. The CDR3 sequence is 15 residues long. The J segment lost 5 bases and the V segment lost 6 bases, leaving 11 bases of the junction unmatched. Germline V CDR1 and CDR2: SNHLY, FYNNEI. This entry comes from a study of response to subunit inactivated influenza vaccine. Study-level points and caveats: There was a suggestion from the authors that each seasonal influenza vaccination recruits few new T cells.

Each CDR3 protein is one row after TCRdb ran MiXCR on the RT-PCR reads. Among 800,000 or so distinct CDR3 sequences listed, 21% were seen once. V gene TRBV2 combines with J gene TRBJ2-5, with 8 bases aligning to TRBD2. This sample comprised PBMCs from blood, obtained 5 days after vaccination. This receptor was obtained from a man between 45 and 60 years old who received an inactivated influenza vaccine. In DNA form, the CDR3 reads TGTGCCAGCAGCACCGGGACTAGAACGATCGAGACCCAGTACTTC. Translation: CASSTGTRTIETQYF.